Each of the 20 T cell receptor beta chains below was sequenced from the same sample in a study of blood T cell repertoires in COVID-19. Some clones are missing from TCRdb's copy, which holds only in-frame ones; the method was immunoSEQ multiplex PCR. The sample carries roughly 170,000 clones, approximately 79% recorded once. The source material was peripheral blood. The source is a woman between 65 and 79 years old with acute or convalescent COVID-19.

The chain joins TRBV3-1 (or the pseudogene TRBV3-2) to TRBJ1-2, with D tentatively TRBD1 (6 bases). Germline V gene sequence: CDR1 LGHDT, CDR2 YNNKEL (reference sequence). CDR3 length equals 14 residues. Trimming removed 3 bases at V and 4 bases at J, with 12 bases between. The CDR3 region is CASSQDRVSYGYTF. The DNA of the CDR3 is TGTGCCAGCAGCCAGGACAGAGTCTCCTATGGCTACACCTTC.

This chain links TRBV5-1 with TRBJ2-2; 10 nucleotides agree with TRBD1. V was clipped by 4 bases and J by 4 bases; unmatched bases: 10. CDR3 length: 17 amino acids. Per germline, CDR1 SGHRS and CDR2 YFSETQ. The CDR3 DNA is TGCGCCAGCAGCCTTTCGACAGGGGGCCGTAGCACCGGGGAGCTGTTTTTT. Translating it yields CASSLSTGGRSTGELFF.

V is TRBV2 and J is TRBJ1-2, with 10 positions matching TRBD1. The CDR3 length is 17 residues. The germline gives CDR1 SNHLY, CDR2 FYNNEI. The V gene end was trimmed by 1 base and the J gene end by 4 bases; junction bases not matched to a gene: 9. CDR3 region: CASSEGDRGILGYGYTF. The CDR3 nucleotides read TGTGCCAGCAGTGAAGGGGACAGGGGAATATTAGGCTATGGCTACACCTTC.

The chain joins TRBV19 to TRBJ2-1, with TRBD2 matching 13 bases. Unmatched junction bases numbered 8, after V lost 5 bases and J lost 10 bases. The CDR3 totals 15 residues. Germline CDR1 and CDR2: LNHDA and SQIVND (reference sequence). The CDR3 DNA reads as TGTGCCAGTAGTTCCTGGACTAGCGGGAGTGTAGAGCAGTTCTTC. Translation gives CASSSWTSGSVEQFF. The whole variable domain, filled in from reference TRBV19 and TRBJ2-1, reads DGGITQSPKYLFRKEGQNVTLSCEQNLNHDAMYWYRQDPGQGLRLIYYSQIVNDFQKGDIAEGYSVSREKKESFPLTVTSAQKNPTAFYLCASSSWTSGSVEQFFGPGTRLTVL.

V is TRBV9 and J is TRBJ1-1, with TRBD1 identical over 9 bases. The CDR3 covers 13 residues. The germline CDR1 and CDR2 sequences are SGDLS and YYNGEE. V lost 5 bases and J lost 6; bases outside the gene matches: 5. In DNA form, the CDR3 reads TGTGCCAGCAGACAGGGGGCTAATCCTGAAGCTTTCTTT. Residues: CASRQGANPEAFF.

The chain uses TRBV4-2 and TRBJ1-5, with TRBD1 matching over 7 bases. V lost 0 bases and J lost 0; bases outside the gene matches: 5. CDR1 and CDR2 (germline): LGHNA, YNFKEQ. CDR3 length: 17 amino acids. Here the CDR3 reads CASSQEGTDNSNQPQHF. DNA of the CDR3: TGTGCCAGCAGCCAAGAAGGGACAGATAATAGCAATCAGCCCCAGCATTTT.

CDR3 protein: CASRSRTSGEQYF. Written as DNA, the CDR3 is TGTGCCAGCAGATCCCGGACTAGCGGCGAGCAGTACTTC. The chain employs TRBV6-5 and TRBJ2-7, with TRBD2 matching over 10 bases. Germline V gene sequence: CDR1 MNHEY, CDR2 SVGAGI. The CDR3 spans 13 residues. V shed 6 bases, J shed 6 bases, and the junction held 5 bases outside the gene matches.

The CDR3 reads CATSGRGGQGLNEQFF. The DNA for the CDR3 is TGTGCCACCAGCGGGCGCGGGGGACAGGGTCTCAATGAGCAGTTCTTC. The chain has TRBV24-1 and TRBJ2-1; 9 bases align to TRBD1. After removal of 7 bases from V and 6 bases from J, the junction contained 12 bases not matched to a gene. The CDR3 loop spans 16 amino acids. Looked up from germline, CDR1 is KGHDR and CDR2 is SFDVKD.

The V and J genes are TRBV5-1 and TRBJ2-5; 7 bases are shared with TRBD2. Germline lookup yields CDR1 SGHRS and CDR2 YFSETQ. Losses at the gene ends were 1 base for V and 5 bases for J; bases not matched to a gene: 5. The CDR3 consists of 14 residues. The CDR3 region is CASSLWPGGETQYF. For the CDR3, the DNA is TGCGCCAGCAGCTTGTGGCCCGGGGGGGAGACCCAGTACTTC.

The chain recombines TRBV2 with TRBJ1-2; 11 bases are a match to TRBD1. V lost 7 bases to trimming and J lost 7 bases; unmatched junction nucleotides: 8. This CDR3 contains 14 residues. CDR1 SNHLY and CDR2 FYNNEI come from the germline V gene. The CDR3 DNA reads as TGTGCCAGCACCATAGGACAGGGGGCAAGTGGCTACACCTTC. Translating it yields CASTIGQGASGYTF.

This clone has just a few counts. The chain is built from TRBV18 and TRBJ1-4, with no clear D. V lost 0 bases and J 2 bases, leaving 10 bases between the germline ends. Germline V gene data show CDR1 as KGHSH and CDR2 as LQKENI. The CDR3 covers 16 residues. In DNA form, the CDR3 reads TGTGCCAGCTCACCACCGTCGGGTACTACTAATGAAAAACTGTTTTTT. This translates into CASSPPSGTTNEKLFF.

J is TRBJ1-4 and V is TRBV4-1, with a possible D match to TRBD1 (5 bases). CDR1 MGHRA and CDR2 YSYEKL come from the germline V gene. The V end lost 0 bases, the J end lost 4 bases, and 15 bases lay between the germline ends. This CDR3 contains 17 residues. CDR3 in DNA: TGCGCCAGCAGCCAAGATTTACAGGCTTGGCTTAATGAAAAACTGTTTTTT. Protein: CASSQDLQAWLNEKLFF.

The gene calls are TRBV19 and TRBJ1-2, with D unresolved. Germline assignment: CDR1 LNHDA and CDR2 SQIVND (reference sequence). The CDR3 runs to 14 residues. Trimming pared 0 bases from V and 4 bases from J, leaving 9 bases between. CDR3 DNA: TGTGCCAGTAGTATAGAACGAGGGTTCTATGGCTACACCTTC. It codes for CASSIERGFYGYTF.

This clone has a handful of counts. The CDR3 nucleotides are TGTGCCAGCAGTGAAACCTTAGCCGGCTCACCCCTCCACTTT. This translates into CASSETLAGSPLHF. V gene TRBV2 combines with J gene TRBJ1-6, with D unclear. V lost 2 bases, J lost 10 bases, and 12 bases lay in between. Germline V gives CDR1 SNHLY, CDR2 FYNNEI. The CDR3 totals 14 residues.

This clone was counted once. The chain recombines TRBV30 with TRBJ2-4; D is undetermined. This CDR3 contains 11 residues. Germline-derived CDR1 and CDR2 are GTSNPN and SVGIG (reference sequence). V lost 0 bases to trimming and J lost 10 bases, with 7 bases between them. The chain's CDR3 is CAWSVKEIQYF. CDR3 in DNA: TGTGCCTGGAGTGTAAAGGAGATTCAGTACTTC. The full variable domain, completed using reference TRBV30 and TRBJ2-4, is SQTIHQWPATLVQPVGSPLSLECTVEGTSNPNLYWYRQAAGRGLQLLFYSVGIGQISSEVPQNLSASRPQDRQFILSSKKLLLSDSGFYLCAWSVKEIQYFGAGTRLSVL.

This clone has a single count. The chain joins TRBV12-3 or TRBV12-4 to TRBJ2-7, with TRBD2 matching 10 bases. V lost 2 bases, J lost 6 bases, and 1 base stayed unmatched. The CDR3 consists of 13 residues. DNA for the CDR3: TGTGCCAGCAGTTTACTAGCGGGAGCCGAGCAGTACTTC. Translated: CASSLLAGAEQYF.

The rearrangement joins TRBV5-4 to TRBJ2-5; 13 bases align to TRBD2. Trimming at V came to 3 bases and at J to 5 bases, leaving 13 bases not matched to a gene. The CDR3 loop spans 18 amino acids. CDR1 is SGHNT, CDR2 YYREEE, per germline (reference sequence). The CDR3 loop is CASSSGLAGPLEGETQYF. In nucleotides, the CDR3 is TGTGCCAGCAGCTCGGGACTAGCGGGACCTCTGGAGGGGGAGACCCAGTACTTC. Supplemented by reference TRBV5-4 and TRBJ2-5, the full variable domain reads ETGVTQSPTHLIKTRGQQVTLRCSSQSGHNTVSWYQQALGQGPQFIFQYYREEENGRGNFPPRFSGLQFPNYSSELNVNALELDDSALYLCASSSGLAGPLEGETQYFGPGTRLLVL.

CDR3 DNA sequence: TGTGCCAGCAGGGGGACAGGGGCTCCTTCCACTGAAGCTTTCTTT. This gives the protein CASRGTGAPSTEAFF. The V call is TRBV6-5, the J call TRBJ1-1; 10 bases are shared with TRBD1. CDR1 is MNHEY, CDR2 SVGAGI, per germline. The trim removed 6 bases at V and 4 bases at J, leaving 8 bases unmatched. The length of the CDR3 is 15 residues.

This chain uses TRBV6-6 with TRBJ2-2; D remains unclear. Trimming took off 2 bases at V and 5 bases at J, with 6 bases between the two ends. Germline lookup yields CDR1 MNHNY and CDR2 SVGAGI (reference sequence). This CDR3 has 13 amino acids. DNA for the CDR3: TGTGCCAGCAGTTACGTATCGACCGGGGAGCTGTTTTTT. This codes for CASSYVSTGELFF.

CDR3 nucleotides: TGTGCCAGCAGCCAAGCAGGGGGCAGGTCTGAAGCTTTCTTT. Its translation: CASSQAGGRSEAFF. This rearrangement joins TRBV3-1 (or the pseudogene TRBV3-2) to TRBJ1-1, with 8 bases matching TRBD1. This CDR3 spans 14 amino acids. The trim removed 1 base at V and 6 bases at J, leaving 4 bases unmatched. Germline CDR1 is LGHDT and CDR2 is YNNKEL (reference sequence).